This TCR beta chain comes out of a study of cytomegalovirus exposure and HLA in healthy donors. The study's findings and limits: Most TCR beta V segments were productive about 87% or about 30% of the time in an earlier analysis. Per a later analysis, HLA-associated TCR beta chains showed more clonal expansion than other, equally common TCR beta chains.

The PCR had 60 Vbeta and 13 Jbeta primers. Under the authors' procedure: Later, 65 million to 85 million unique TCR beta chains were counted in an analysis, and about 10 million of them were shared. The data were produced by immunoSEQ multiplex PCR, yet TCRdb's version contains in-frame clones alone and is incomplete. V and J calls and clone size are given by that table; D and trimming were obtained from the DNA. The data show approximately 130,000 clones, approximately 80% seen once. V lost 4 bases, J lost 6 bases, and 9 bases lay in between. The CDR3 extends over 12 amino acids. From germline, CDR1 is GTSNPN and CDR2 SVGIG (reference sequence). As regards this clone: Its antigen is still unknown.

The study sampled nominally healthy donors, though unrecorded immune exposures were likely. V and J are TRBV30 and TRBJ2-2; weak D call: TRBD2 (6 bases). The origin of this receptor is a man aged 45-65 years in good health and CMV-seronegative. The sample consisted of PBMCs. CDR3 in DNA: TGTGCCTGGAATCCGGGGGCCGGGGAGCTGTTTTTT. Translated, it gives CAWNPGAGELFF.